The 5 T cell receptor beta chains below all came from one sample that was sequenced in a study of blood T cells in healthy people across ages. With a J-beta primer mix and a sample-barcoded 5' primer, a second PCR ran about 7 to 11 cycles. TCRdb re-called the 5' RACE reads with MiXCR, one entry per CDR3 protein. The sample records almost 800,000 distinct CDR3 sequences, roughly 60% being singletons. Sequencing was carried out using blood. The receptors come from a man aged 30 to 45 in good health.

The sample holds a few counts of this clonotype. The CDR3 region has the DNA TGTGCCAGCAGTTTAGGACCGGGACAGGGAGCCTACGAGCAGTACTTC. As protein: CASSLGPGQGAYEQYF. V is TRBV6-6 and J is TRBJ2-7; 9 positions agree with TRBD1. V was clipped by 4 bases and J by 2 bases; unmatched bases: 9. Germline V CDR1 and CDR2: MNHNY, SVGAGI (reference sequence). The CDR3 spans 16 residues.

The chain employs TRBV10-3 and TRBJ2-2; 7 bases are shared with TRBD1. This CDR3 region has 16 residues. Germline V gene lookup returns CDR1 ENHRY and CDR2 SYGVKD. With V trimmed by 6 bases and J by 2 bases, 9 bases remained unmatched. The CDR3 loop is CAISVPGQNNTGELFF. The CDR3, as DNA: TGTGCCATCAGCGTCCCGGGACAGAACAACACCGGGGAGCTGTTTTTT.

The sample holds one count of this clonotype. The rearrangement joins TRBV7-2 to TRBJ2-1; 10 bases match TRBD2. After removal of 7 bases from V and 10 bases from J, the junction contained 10 bases not matched to a gene. The CDR3 totals 14 residues. CDR1 and CDR2 from the germline V gene are SGHTA and FQGNSA. The CDR3 spells CASKRAGGLYEQFF. CDR3 nucleotides: TGTGCCAGCAAACGAGCGGGGGGGCTGTACGAGCAGTTCTTC.

This sequence joins TRBV21-1 and TRBJ2-1. TRBV21-1 is marked as a pseudogene. The CDR3 runs 14 residues. CDR3 bases: TGTGCCAGCAGCGGGGAGGGCTCCTACAATGAGCAGTTCTTC. Protein: CASSGEGSYNEQFF.

This clonotype appeared a few times. This chain connects TRBV5-5 to TRBJ1-1; D ambiguous. Germline V CDR1 and CDR2: SGHKS, YYEKEE (reference sequence). V lost 3 bases and J 1 base, leaving 10 bases between the germline ends. The CDR3 has 14 amino acids. The CDR3 nucleotides are TGTGCCAGCAGCTCCTTGCAGAGGAACACTGAAGCTTTCTTT. Amino acid sequence: CASSSLQRNTEAFF.